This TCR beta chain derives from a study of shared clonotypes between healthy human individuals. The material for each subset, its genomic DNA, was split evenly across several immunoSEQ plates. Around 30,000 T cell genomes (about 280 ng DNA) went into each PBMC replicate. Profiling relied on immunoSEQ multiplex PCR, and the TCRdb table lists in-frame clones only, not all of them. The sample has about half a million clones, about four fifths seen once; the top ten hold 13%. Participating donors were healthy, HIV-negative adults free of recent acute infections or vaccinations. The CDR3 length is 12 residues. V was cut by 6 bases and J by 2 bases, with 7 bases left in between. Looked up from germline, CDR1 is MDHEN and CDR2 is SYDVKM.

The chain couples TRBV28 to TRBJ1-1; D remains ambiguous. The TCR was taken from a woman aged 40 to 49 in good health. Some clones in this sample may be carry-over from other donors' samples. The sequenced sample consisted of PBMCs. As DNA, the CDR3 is TGTGCCAGCAGCCCCATTAACACTGAAGCTTTCTTT. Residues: CASSPINTEAFF.